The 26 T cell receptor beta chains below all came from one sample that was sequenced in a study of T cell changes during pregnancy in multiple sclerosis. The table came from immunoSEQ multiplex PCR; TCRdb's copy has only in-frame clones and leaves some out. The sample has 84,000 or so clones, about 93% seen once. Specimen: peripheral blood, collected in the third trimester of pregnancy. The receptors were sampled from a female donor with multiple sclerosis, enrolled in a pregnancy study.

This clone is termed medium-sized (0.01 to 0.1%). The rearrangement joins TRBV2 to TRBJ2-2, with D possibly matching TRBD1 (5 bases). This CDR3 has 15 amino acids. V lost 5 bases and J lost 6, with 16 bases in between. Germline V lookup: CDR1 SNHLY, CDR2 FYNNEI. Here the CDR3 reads CASSMGRVNAGELFF. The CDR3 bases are TGTGCCAGCAGTATGGGCAGGGTGAATGCCGGGGAGCTGTTTTTT.

The CDR3 DNA is TGTGCCAGCAGCCCAGCGGGAGTCATTGATACGCAGTATTTT. Its protein product is CASSPAGVIDTQYF. The chain is built from TRBV5-6 and TRBJ2-3, with TRBD2 matching 8 bases. This CDR3 is built from 14 residues. CDR1 is SGHDT and CDR2 is YYEEEE in the germline V gene. V lost 4 bases, J lost 6 bases, and 7 bases stayed unmatched.

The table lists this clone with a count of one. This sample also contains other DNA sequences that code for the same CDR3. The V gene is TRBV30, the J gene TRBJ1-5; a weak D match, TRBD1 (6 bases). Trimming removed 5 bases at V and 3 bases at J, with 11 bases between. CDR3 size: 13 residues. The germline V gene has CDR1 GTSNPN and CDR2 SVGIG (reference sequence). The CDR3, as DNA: TGTGCCTGGTCCGGGGGGGCCAATCAGCCCCAGCATTTT. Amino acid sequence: CAWSGGANQPQHF.

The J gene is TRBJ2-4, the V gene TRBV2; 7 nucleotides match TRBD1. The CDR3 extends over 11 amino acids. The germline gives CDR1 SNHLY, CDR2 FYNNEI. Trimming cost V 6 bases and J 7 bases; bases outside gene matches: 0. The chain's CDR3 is CASRTGNIQYF. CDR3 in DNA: TGTGCCAGCAGGACAGGGAACATTCAGTACTTC.

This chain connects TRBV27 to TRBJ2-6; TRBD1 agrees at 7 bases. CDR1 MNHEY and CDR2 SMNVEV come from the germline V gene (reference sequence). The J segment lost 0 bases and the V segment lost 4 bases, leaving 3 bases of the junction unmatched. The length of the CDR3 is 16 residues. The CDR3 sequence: CASSWDSYSGANVLTF. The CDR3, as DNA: TGTGCCAGCAGTTGGGACAGTTACTCTGGGGCCAACGTCCTGACTTTC.

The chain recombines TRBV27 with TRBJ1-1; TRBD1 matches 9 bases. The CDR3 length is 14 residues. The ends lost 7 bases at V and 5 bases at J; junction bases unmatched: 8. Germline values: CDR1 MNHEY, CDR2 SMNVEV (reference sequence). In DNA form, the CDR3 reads TGTGCCAGCACTCTAGGACAGGGGCATACTGAAGCTTTCTTT. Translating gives CASTLGQGHTEAFF.

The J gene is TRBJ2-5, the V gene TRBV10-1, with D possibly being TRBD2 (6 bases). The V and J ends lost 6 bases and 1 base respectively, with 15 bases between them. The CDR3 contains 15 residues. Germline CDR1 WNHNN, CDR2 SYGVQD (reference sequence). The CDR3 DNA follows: TGCGCCAGCAGCGTCGGGGGTTTTGGCCAAGAGACCCAGTACTTC. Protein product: CASSVGGFGQETQYF.

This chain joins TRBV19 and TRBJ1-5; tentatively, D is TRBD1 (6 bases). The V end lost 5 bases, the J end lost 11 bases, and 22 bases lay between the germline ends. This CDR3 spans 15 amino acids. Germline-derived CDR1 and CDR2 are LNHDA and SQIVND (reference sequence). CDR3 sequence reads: CASSVRAGEAGTQHF. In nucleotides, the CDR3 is TGTGCCAGTAGTGTCCGGGCAGGGGAAGCCGGGACCCAGCATTTT.

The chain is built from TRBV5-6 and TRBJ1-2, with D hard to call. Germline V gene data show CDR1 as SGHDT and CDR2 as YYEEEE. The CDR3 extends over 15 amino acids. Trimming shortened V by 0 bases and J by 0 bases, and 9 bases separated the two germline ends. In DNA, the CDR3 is TGTGCCAGCAGCTTGGTGGGGAGTTCTAACTATGGCTACACCTTC. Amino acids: CASSLVGSSNYGYTF.

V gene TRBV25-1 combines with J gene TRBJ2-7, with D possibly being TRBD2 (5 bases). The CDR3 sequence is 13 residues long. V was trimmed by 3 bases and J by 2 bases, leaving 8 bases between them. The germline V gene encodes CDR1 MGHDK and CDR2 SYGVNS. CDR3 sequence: CASSDLAAYEQYF. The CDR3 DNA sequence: TGTGCCAGCAGTGACCTAGCAGCCTACGAGCAGTACTTC.

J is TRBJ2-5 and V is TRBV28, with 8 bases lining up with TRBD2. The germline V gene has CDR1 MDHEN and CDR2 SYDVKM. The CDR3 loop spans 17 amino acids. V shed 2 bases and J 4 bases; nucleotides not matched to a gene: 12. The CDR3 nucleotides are TGTGCCAGCAGTTTAGGCCACACCGGGACTAGTCGAGAGACCCAGTACTTC. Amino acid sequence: CASSLGHTGTSRETQYF.

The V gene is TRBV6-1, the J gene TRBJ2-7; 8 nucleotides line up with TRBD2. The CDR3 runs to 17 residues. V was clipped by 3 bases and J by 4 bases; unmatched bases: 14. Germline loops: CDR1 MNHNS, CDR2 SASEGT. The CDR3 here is CASSDRPTSGRGYEQYF. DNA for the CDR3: TGTGCCAGCAGTGACAGACCTACTAGCGGAAGGGGGTACGAGCAGTACTTC.

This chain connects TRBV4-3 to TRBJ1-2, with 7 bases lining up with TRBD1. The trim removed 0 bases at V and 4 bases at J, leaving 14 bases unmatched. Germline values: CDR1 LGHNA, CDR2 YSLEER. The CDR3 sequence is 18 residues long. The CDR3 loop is CASSQDLGGRGRGYGYTF. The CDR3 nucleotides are TGCGCCAGCAGCCAAGATTTAGGGGGAAGGGGGCGCGGCTATGGCTACACCTTC.

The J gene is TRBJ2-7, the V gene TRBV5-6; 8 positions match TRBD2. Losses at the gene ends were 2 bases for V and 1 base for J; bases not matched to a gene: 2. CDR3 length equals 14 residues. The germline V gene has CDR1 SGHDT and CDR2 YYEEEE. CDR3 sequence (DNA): TGTGCCAGCAGCTTCGGCGGGGGGTCCTACGAGCAGTACTTC. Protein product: CASSFGGGSYEQYF.

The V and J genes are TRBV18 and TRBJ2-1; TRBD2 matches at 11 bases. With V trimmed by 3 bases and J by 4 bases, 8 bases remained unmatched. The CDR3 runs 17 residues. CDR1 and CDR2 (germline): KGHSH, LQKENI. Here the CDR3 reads CASSPEPSGRKYNEQFF. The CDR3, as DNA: TGTGCCAGCTCACCGGAACCTAGCGGGAGGAAATACAATGAGCAGTTCTTC. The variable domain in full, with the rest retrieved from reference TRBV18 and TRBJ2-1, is NAGVMQNPRHLVRRRGQEARLRCSPMKGHSHVYWYRQLPEEGLKFMVYLQKENIIDESGMPKERFSAEFPKEGPSILRIQQVVRGDSAAYFCASSPEPSGRKYNEQFFGPGTRLTVL.

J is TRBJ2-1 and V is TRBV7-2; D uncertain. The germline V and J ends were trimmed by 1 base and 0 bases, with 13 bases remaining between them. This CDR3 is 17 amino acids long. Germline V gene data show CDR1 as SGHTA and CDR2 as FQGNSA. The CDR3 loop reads CASSLDLSRSSYNEQFF. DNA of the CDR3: TGTGCCAGCAGCTTAGACTTGTCTCGGAGCTCCTACAATGAGCAGTTCTTC. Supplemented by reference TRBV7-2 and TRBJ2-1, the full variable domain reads GAGVSQSPSNKVTEKGKDVELRCDPISGHTALYWYRQSLGQGLEFLIYFQGNSAPDKSGLPSDRFSAERTGGSVSTLTIQRTQQEDSAVYLCASSLDLSRSSYNEQFFGPGTRLTVL.

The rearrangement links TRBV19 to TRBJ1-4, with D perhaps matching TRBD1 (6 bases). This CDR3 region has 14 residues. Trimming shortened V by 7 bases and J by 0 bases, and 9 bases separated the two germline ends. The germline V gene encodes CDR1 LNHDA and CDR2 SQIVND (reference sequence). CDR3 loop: CASKQGATNEKLFF. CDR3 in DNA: TGTGCCAGTAAACAGGGCGCAACTAATGAAAAACTGTTTTTT.

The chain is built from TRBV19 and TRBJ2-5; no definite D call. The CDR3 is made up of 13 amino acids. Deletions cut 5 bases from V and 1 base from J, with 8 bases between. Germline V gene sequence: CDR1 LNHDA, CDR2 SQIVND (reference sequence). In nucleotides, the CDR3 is TGTGCCAGTAGTTGGGCAGCCCAAGAGACCCAGTACTTC. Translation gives CASSWAAQETQYF.

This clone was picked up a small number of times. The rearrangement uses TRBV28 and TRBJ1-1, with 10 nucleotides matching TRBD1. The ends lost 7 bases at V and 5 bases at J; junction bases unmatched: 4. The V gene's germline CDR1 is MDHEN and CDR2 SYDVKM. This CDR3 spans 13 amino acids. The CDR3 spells CASNRDRGTEAFF. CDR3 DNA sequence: TGTGCCAGCAACAGGGACAGGGGTACTGAAGCTTTCTTT.

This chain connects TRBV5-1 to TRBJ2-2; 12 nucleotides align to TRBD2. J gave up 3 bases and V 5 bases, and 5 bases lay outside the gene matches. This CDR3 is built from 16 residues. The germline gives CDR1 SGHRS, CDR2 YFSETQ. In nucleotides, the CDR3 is TGCGCCAGCAGTCGACTAGCGGGAGATGACACCGGGGAGCTGTTTTTT. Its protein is CASSRLAGDDTGELFF.

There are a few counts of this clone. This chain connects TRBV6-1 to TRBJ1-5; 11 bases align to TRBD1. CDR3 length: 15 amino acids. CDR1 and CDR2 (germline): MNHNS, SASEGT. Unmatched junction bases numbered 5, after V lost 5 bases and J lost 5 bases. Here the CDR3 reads CASSWTGGLDQPQHF. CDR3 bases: TGTGCCAGCAGTTGGACAGGGGGCTTGGATCAGCCCCAGCATTTT.

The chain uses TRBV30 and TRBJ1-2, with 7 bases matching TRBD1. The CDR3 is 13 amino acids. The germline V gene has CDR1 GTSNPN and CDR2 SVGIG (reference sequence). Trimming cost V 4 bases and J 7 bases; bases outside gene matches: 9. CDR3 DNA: TGTGCCTGGAAAGGGCCAGGGACAGCTGGCTACACCTTC. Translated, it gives CAWKGPGTAGYTF.

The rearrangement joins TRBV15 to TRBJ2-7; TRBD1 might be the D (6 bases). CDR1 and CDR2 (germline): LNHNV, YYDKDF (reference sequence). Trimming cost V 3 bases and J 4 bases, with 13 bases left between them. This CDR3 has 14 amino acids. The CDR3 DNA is TGTGCCACCAGCAGTAACCTAGGGGGTTACGAGCAGTACTTC. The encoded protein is CATSSNLGGYEQYF.

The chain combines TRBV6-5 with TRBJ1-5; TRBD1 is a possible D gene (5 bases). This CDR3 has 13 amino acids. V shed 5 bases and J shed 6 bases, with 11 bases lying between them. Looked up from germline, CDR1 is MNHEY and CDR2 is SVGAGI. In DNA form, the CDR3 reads TGTGCCAGCAGTGCGGGGCCCCGTCAGCCCCAGCATTTT. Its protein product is CASSAGPRQPQHF.

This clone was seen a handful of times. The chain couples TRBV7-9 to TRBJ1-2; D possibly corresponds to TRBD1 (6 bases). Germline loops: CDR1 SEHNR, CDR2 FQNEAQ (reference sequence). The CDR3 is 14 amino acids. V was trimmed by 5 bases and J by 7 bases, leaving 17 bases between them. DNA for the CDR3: TGTGCCAGCAGCCCCGACGGGGGGCAGGGTGGCTACACCTTC. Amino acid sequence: CASSPDGGQGGYTF.

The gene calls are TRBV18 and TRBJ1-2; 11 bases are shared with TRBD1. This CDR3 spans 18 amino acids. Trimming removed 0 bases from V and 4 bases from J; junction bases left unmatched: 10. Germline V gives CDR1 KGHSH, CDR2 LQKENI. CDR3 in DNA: TGTGCCAGCTCACCACCGTTGAGGACAGGGGGCGCTGGCTATGGCTACACCTTC. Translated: CASSPPLRTGGAGYGYTF.